The subject of this entry is one T cell receptor (beta chain). Profiling relied on immunoSEQ multiplex PCR, and the TCRdb table lists in-frame clones only, not all of them. The table has 150,000 to 170,000 clones, 91% seen once; the top ten hold approximately 0.59%. These data belong to a study of blood T cell repertoires in COVID-19. On the study more broadly: Samples representing acute and convalescent COVID-19 were sourced from the United States, Italy and Spain.

Trimming cost V 3 bases and J 4 bases, with 7 bases left between them. The germline gives CDR1 MNHEY, CDR2 SMNVEV (reference sequence). This CDR3 has 13 residues. This chain uses TRBV27 with TRBJ1-5; D is unclear. The sequenced material came from peripheral blood. This TCR was sampled from a man aged 50 to 60 with acute or convalescent COVID-19. CDR3 loop: CASSFQANQPQHF. CDR3 in DNA: TGTGCCAGCAGTTTCCAGGCTAATCAGCCCCAGCATTTT.